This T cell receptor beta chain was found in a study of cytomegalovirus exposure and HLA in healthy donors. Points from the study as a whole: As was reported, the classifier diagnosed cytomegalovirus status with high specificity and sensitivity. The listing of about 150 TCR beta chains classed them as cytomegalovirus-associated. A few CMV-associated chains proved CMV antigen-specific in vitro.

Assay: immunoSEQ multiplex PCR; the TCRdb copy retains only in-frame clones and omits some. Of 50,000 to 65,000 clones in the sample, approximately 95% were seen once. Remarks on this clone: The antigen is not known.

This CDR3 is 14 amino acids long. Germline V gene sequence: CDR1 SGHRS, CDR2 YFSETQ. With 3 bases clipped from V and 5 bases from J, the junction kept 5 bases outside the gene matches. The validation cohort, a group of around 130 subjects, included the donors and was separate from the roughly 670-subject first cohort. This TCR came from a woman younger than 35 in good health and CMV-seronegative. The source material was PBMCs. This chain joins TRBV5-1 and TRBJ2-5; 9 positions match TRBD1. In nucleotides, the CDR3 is TGCGCCAGCAGCTCGACCGGGACAGGGGAGACCCAGTACTTC. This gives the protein CASSSTGTGETQYF.